This passage covers 14 T cell receptor beta chains from one sample sequenced in a study of blood T cell repertoires in COVID-19. TCRdb's table, derived via immunoSEQ multiplex PCR, lists solely in-frame clones and lacks some. The table lists about 170,000 clones, roughly 84% of them singletons. The sequenced sample was peripheral blood. Receptor source: a woman in her 70s with COVID-19, enrolled during active disease.

The chain recombines TRBV30 with TRBJ2-3; D is unresolved. Germline CDR1 and CDR2: GTSNPN and SVGIG (reference sequence). V was shortened by 3 bases and J by 5 bases, with 12 bases between the two germline ends. This CDR3 spans 13 amino acids. The CDR3, as DNA: TGTGCCTGGAGGCCGGCAGGCAAAGATACGCAGTATTTT. Translated, it gives CAWRPAGKDTQYF.

The rearrangement links TRBV5-1 to TRBJ2-3; TRBD1 aligns across 9 bases. The junction had 13 bases not matched to a gene; V was cut back by 4 bases and J by 7 bases. CDR3 length equals 16 residues. The germline CDR1 and CDR2 sequences are SGHRS and YFSETQ. The CDR3 region has the DNA TGCGCCAGCAGCATCGTACAGGGGGCCGTGAGCAATACGCAGTATTTT. Its translation: CASSIVQGAVSNTQYF.

The chain couples TRBV5-4 to TRBJ2-7, with TRBD2 matching over 8 bases. Losses at the gene ends were 2 bases for V and 7 bases for J; bases not matched to a gene: 2. CDR1 is SGHNT and CDR2 is YYREEE in the germline V gene (reference sequence). The CDR3 has 12 amino acids. CDR3 residues: CASSFSGSEQYF. DNA for the CDR3: TGTGCCAGCAGCTTCAGCGGGAGTGAGCAGTACTTC.

The V and J genes are TRBV19 and TRBJ1-1; TRBD1 might be the D (5 bases). The CDR3 is 13 residues long. The V end lost 10 bases, the J end lost 7 bases, and 19 bases lay between the germline ends. CDR1 is LNHDA, CDR2 SQIVND, per germline (reference sequence). CDR3 in amino acids: CATQGGVGIEAFF. CDR3 in DNA: TGTGCCACCCAGGGAGGGGTGGGGATTGAAGCTTTCTTT.

V and J are TRBV5-1 and TRBJ1-2; 10 nucleotides match TRBD1. J lost 5 bases, V lost 5 bases, and 3 bases had no gene match. The CDR3 length is 13 residues. Germline assignment: CDR1 SGHRS and CDR2 YFSETQ. DNA for the CDR3: TGCGCCAGCAGGGGACAGGGGAGTTATGGCTACACCTTC. This encodes CASRGQGSYGYTF.

This sequence joins TRBV29-1 and TRBJ2-1; TRBD2 matches at 9 bases. The CDR3 covers 14 residues. Germline V CDR1 and CDR2: SQVTM, ANQGSEA. With V trimmed by 5 bases and J by 4 bases, 6 bases remained unmatched. The CDR3, as DNA: TGCAGCGTTACTCTAGCGGGATTTTACAATGAGCAGTTCTTC. Translating it yields CSVTLAGFYNEQFF.

The chain recombines TRBV19 with TRBJ2-2, with 7 bases aligning to TRBD1. The CDR3 totals 16 residues. Germline loops: CDR1 LNHDA, CDR2 SQIVND (reference sequence). Losses at the gene ends were 2 bases for V and 1 base for J; bases not matched to a gene: 4. CDR3 loop: CASSIKGAWNTGELFF. The DNA of the CDR3 is TGTGCCAGTAGTATAAAGGGGGCCTGGAACACCGGGGAGCTGTTTTTT.

The chain couples TRBV18 to TRBJ1-1; possible D gene TRBD1, 5 bases. V lost 5 bases to trimming and J lost 5 bases, with 12 bases between them. This CDR3 has 13 amino acids. CDR1 KGHSH and CDR2 LQKENI come from the germline V gene. The CDR3 nucleotides are TGTGCCAGCTCATTAGTCAGGGATACTGAAGCTTTCTTT. As protein: CASSLVRDTEAFF. The full variable domain, rest sourced from reference TRBV18 and TRBJ1-1, is NAGVMQNPRHLVRRRGQEARLRCSPMKGHSHVYWYRQLPEEGLKFMVYLQKENIIDESGMPKERFSAEFPKEGPSILRIQQVVRGDSAAYFCASSLVRDTEAFFGQGTRLTVV.

The chain has TRBV11-3 and TRBJ2-1, with 12 bases fitting TRBD2. With V trimmed by 5 bases and J by 6 bases, 5 bases remained unmatched. The germline gives CDR1 SGHNT, CDR2 YENEEA. This CDR3 spans 15 amino acids. The CDR3 DNA follows: TGTGCCAGCAGCCCGAGACTAGCGGGAGTCAATGAGCAGTTCTTC. This codes for CASSPRLAGVNEQFF. Full variable domain (outside the CDR3, taken from reference TRBV11-3 and TRBJ2-1): EAGVVQSPRYKIIEKKQPVAFWCNPISGHNTLYWYLQNLGQGPELLIRYENEEAVDDSQLPKDRFSAERLKGVDSTLKIQPAELGDSAVYLCASSPRLAGVNEQFFGPGTRLTVL.

The table lists this clone with a few counts. The chain has TRBV27 and TRBJ1-1, with 7 bases lining up with TRBD1. CDR3 length equals 16 residues. Per the germline V gene, CDR1 is MNHEY and CDR2 is SMNVEV (reference sequence). The junction had 12 bases not matched to a gene; V was cut back by 7 bases and J by 1 base. CDR3 sequence reads: CASNTGQRDRNTEAFF. In DNA form, the CDR3 reads TGTGCCAGCAACACGGGACAGCGAGATCGGAACACTGAAGCTTTCTTT.

This rearrangement joins TRBV30 to TRBJ1-1; TRBD1 matches at 7 bases. This CDR3 has 16 residues. The V gene's germline CDR1 is GTSNPN and CDR2 SVGIG (reference sequence). V trimming: 5 bases; J trimming: 1 base; junction bases outside the gene matches: 13. Here the CDR3 reads CAWGNRGYNGNTEAFF. CDR3 nucleotides: TGTGCCTGGGGGAACAGGGGTTATAATGGGAACACTGAAGCTTTCTTT.

The genes are TRBV7-9 and TRBJ2-1, with D possibly TRBD2 on 5 matching bases. V gave up 2 bases and J gave up 6 bases, with 20 bases separating them. Germline lookup yields CDR1 SEHNR and CDR2 FQNEAQ (reference sequence). The CDR3 consists of 17 residues. DNA of the CDR3: TGTGCCAGCAGCTTACCCCCCCAACTAGTTTCCCTCAATGAGCAGTTCTTC. Its protein is CASSLPPQLVSLNEQFF.

The chain employs TRBV2 and TRBJ2-7; maybe TRBD1 (6 bases). V was trimmed by 7 bases and J by 3 bases, leaving 16 bases between them. In germline, CDR1 is SNHLY, CDR2 FYNNEI. The CDR3 spans 14 residues. The CDR3 region is CASTQDSRYYEQYF. CDR3 DNA: TGTGCCAGCACCCAGGACAGCCGATACTACGAGCAGTACTTC.

The chain employs TRBV6-5 and TRBJ2-3, with 9 bases matching TRBD1. After removal of 4 bases from V and 4 bases from J, the junction contained 3 bases not matched to a gene. This CDR3 has 14 amino acids. CDR1 is MNHEY and CDR2 is SVGAGI in the germline V gene. The CDR3 bases are TGTGCCAGCAGTTGGGACAGGGTATCAGATACGCAGTATTTT. It is translated as CASSWDRVSDTQYF.